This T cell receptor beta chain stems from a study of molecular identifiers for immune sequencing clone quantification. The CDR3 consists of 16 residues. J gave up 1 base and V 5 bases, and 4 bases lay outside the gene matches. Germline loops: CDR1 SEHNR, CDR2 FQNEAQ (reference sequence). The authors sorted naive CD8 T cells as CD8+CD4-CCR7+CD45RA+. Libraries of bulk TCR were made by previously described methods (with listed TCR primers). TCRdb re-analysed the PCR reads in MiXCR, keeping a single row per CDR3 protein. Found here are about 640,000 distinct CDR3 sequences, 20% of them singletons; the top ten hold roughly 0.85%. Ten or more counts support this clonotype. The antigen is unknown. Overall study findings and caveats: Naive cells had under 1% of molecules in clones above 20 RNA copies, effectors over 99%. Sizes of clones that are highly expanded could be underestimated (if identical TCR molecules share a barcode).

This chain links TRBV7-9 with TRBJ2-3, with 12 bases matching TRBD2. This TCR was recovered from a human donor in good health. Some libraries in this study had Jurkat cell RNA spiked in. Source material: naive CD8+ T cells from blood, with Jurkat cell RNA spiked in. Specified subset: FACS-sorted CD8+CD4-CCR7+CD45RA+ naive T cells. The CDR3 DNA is TGTGCCAGCAGCCTGCGGACTAGCGGGGGCACAGATACGCAGTATTTT. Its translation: CASSLRTSGGTDTQYF.